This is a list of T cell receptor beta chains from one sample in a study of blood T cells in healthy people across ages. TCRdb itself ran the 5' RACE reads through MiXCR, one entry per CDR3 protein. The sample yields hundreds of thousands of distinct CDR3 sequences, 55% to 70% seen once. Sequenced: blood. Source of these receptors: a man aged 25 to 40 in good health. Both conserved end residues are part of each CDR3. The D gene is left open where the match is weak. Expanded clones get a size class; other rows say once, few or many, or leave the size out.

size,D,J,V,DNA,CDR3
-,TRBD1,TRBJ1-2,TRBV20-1,TGCAGTGCGTCCCGACAGGGTGACTATGGCTACACCTTC,CSASRQGDYGYTF
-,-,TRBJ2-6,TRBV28,TGTGCCAGCAGTCACCCGTTTCGGCAAGTGGGGGCCAACGTCCTGACTTTC,CASSHPFRQVGANVLTF
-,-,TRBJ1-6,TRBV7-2,TGTGCCAGCAACCCGGGACACAATAATTCACCCCTCCACTTT,CASNPGHNNSPLHF
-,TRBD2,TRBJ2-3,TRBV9,TGTGCCAGCAGCGTGGCGAGGGCGGGGGTCACAGATACGCAGTATTTT,CASSVARAGVTDTQYF
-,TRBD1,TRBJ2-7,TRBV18,TGTGCCAGCTCACCCCGACAGGGAAAATACGAGCAGTACTTC,CASSPRQGKYEQYF
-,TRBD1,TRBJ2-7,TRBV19,TGTGCCAGTAGTACTGACAGGGAATCCTACGAGCAGTACTTC,CASSTDRESYEQYF
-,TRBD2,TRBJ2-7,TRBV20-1,TGCAGTGCCCCGGGACTAGCAGACAAAGCCGGGAGGTTATACTACGAGCAGTACTTC,CSAPGLADKAGRLYYEQYF
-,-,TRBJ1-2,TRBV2,TGTGCCAGCAGTGATGTAGGTCCTAACTATGGCTACACCTTC,CASSDVGPNYGYTF
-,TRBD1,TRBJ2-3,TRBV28,TGTGCCAGCAGTTCCGGGACAGGGCGGACAGATACGCAGTATTTT,CASSSGTGRTDTQYF
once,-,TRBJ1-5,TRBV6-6,TGTGCCAGCAGCGATGTAGGGTATCAGCCCCAGCATTTT,CASSDVGYQPQHF
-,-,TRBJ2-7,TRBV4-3,TGCGCCAGCAGCCAAGGGAGGTCTTCGGGCGTCGACGAGCAGTACTTC,CASSQGRSSGVDEQYF
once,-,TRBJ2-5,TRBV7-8,TGTGCCGGATCCCTTGGGGGGGCGGACAATGAGCAGTACTTC,CAGSLGGADNEQYF
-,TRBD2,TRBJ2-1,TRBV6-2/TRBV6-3,TGTGCCAGCAGTATTAGCGGGAACTCCTACAATGAGCAGTTCTTC,CASSISGNSYNEQFF
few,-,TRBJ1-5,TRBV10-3,TGTGCCATCAGTCAGGAGATCTATCAGCCCCAGCATTTT,CAISQEIYQPQHF
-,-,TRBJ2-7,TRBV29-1,TGCAGCGCTCGGACAGGGACTACCGACCCAGGCGAGCAGTACTTC,CSARTGTTDPGEQYF
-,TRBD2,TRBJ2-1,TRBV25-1,TGTGCCAGCAGTATACCGGGACTAGGTATCGGTGAGCAGTTCTTC,CASSIPGLGIGEQFF
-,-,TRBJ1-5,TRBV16,TGTGCCAGCAGCCGGGGCACAGGGCGGAATCAGCCCCAGCATTTT,CASSRGTGRNQPQHF
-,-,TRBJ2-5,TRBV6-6,TGTGCCAGCAGTTCCTCACAAACCGCTGAGGTGGAGACCCAGTACTTC,CASSSSQTAEVETQYF
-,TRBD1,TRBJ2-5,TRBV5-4,TGTGCCGGCACCCGACAGGGGGCAGTTGAGACCCAGTACTTC,CAGTRQGAVETQYF
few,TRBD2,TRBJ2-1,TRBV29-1,TGCAGCGTTGAAGATCAGAACGGGGGGGCTCGGCAGTTCTTC,CSVEDQNGGARQFF
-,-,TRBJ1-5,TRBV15,TGTGCCACCAGCACCCCAGAACAGAATCAGCCCCAGCATTTT,CATSTPEQNQPQHF
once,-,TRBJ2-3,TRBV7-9,TGTGCCAGCAGCCCGTCCGGGACCGTTAACACAGATACGCAGTATTTT,CASSPSGTVNTDTQYF
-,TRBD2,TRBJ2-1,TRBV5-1,TGCGCCAGCAGCTACCGGACTAGCGGGGGGACTGATGAGCAGTTCTTC,CASSYRTSGGTDEQFF
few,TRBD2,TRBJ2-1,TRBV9,TGTGCCAGCAGCGTAGCTGGAGCGGGAGTTATAAATGAGCAGTTCTTC,CASSVAGAGVINEQFF
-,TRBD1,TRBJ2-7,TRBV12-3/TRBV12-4,TGTGCCAGCGGGAAGGGGGCAGCCTACGAGCAGTACTTC,CASGKGAAYEQYF
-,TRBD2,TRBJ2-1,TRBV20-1,TGCAGTGCTAGAGATCTTTGGACTAGCGGCCAAAGTGAGCAGTTCTTC,CSARDLWTSGQSEQFF
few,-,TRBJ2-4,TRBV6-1,TGTGCCAGCAGCGGACCCAGGGGAGGTGCAAACATTCAGTACTTC,CASSGPRGGANIQYF
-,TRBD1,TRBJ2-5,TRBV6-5,TGTGCCGGCAAGCACAGGGGGAGACCTCGGGAGCAGTACTTC,CAGKHRGRPREQYF
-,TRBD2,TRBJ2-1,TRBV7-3,TGTGCCAGCAGCTTAATGGGCGGGAGGGCGTACAATGAGCAGTTCTTC,CASSLMGGRAYNEQFF
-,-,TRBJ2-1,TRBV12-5,TGTGCTAGTGGTTACCACGATGCCAATGAGCAGTTCTTC,CASGYHDANEQFF
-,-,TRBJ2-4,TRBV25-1,TGTGCCAGCAGTGCCCCCGGTAAAAACATTCAGTACTTC,CASSAPGKNIQYF
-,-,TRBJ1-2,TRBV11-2,TGTGCCGGCAGCTTAGGATGGGGCTACACCTTC,CAGSLGWGYTF
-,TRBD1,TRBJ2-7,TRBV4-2,TGTGCCAGCAGCCAGGGACAGGAAAGCTCCTACGAGCAGTACTTC,CASSQGQESSYEQYF
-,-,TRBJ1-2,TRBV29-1,TGCAGCGTGGACGGGGGAATATATGGCTACACCTTC,CSVDGGIYGYTF
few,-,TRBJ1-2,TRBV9,TGTGCCAGCAGCCGCCGAGGTGAGGGATATGGCTACACCTTC,CASSRRGEGYGYTF
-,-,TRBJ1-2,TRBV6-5,TGTGCCAGCGGTGCAGAGTTTGTCGCTAACTATGGCTACACCTTC,CASGAEFVANYGYTF
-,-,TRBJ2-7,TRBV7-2,TGTGCCAGCAGCTTAAAAGGGTCAGGAGGTGGCTACGAGCAGTACTTC,CASSLKGSGGGYEQYF
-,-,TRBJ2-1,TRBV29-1,TGCAGCGTTTCGGCTACGGGGATGAATGAGCAGTTCTTC,CSVSATGMNEQFF
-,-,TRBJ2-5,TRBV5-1,TGCGCCAGCAGCTCGGTGCTCGGGCAAGAGACCCAGTACTTC,CASSSVLGQETQYF
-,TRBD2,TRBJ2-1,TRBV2,TGTGCCAGCAGTGAAGCCGGACTAGCGGGTTACAATGAGCAGTTCTTC,CASSEAGLAGYNEQFF
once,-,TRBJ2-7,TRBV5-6,TGTGCCAGCAGCCCTACGGGTCTCGAGCAGTACTTC,CASSPTGLEQYF
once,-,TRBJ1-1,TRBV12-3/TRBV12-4,TGTGCCAGCACCCCCACAGGGTCCAGCGAAGCTTTCTTT,CASTPTGSSEAFF
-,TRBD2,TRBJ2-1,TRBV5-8,TGTGCCAGCTTCCTAGCGGGAGGGCCTGGAAATGAGCAGTTCTTC,CASFLAGGPGNEQFF
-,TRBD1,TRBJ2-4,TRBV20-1,TGCAGTGCCCACCGACAGGGTGGGGACATTCAGTACTTC,CSAHRQGGDIQYF
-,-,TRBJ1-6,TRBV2,TGTGCCAGCAGCCTCGCCATCGGGAGATCACCCCTCCACTTT,CASSLAIGRSPLHF
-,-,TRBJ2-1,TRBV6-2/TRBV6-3,TGTGCCACGTCCAGACACAATGAGCAGTTCTTC,CATSRHNEQFF
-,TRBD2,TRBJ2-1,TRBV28,TGTGCCAGCAGCGAAAGCGGGACCATAAATGAGCAGTTCTTC,CASSESGTINEQFF
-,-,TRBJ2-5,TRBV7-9,TGTGCCAGCAGCTTAGACGCAAGATTCAAACAAGAGACCCAGTACTTC,CASSLDARFKQETQYF
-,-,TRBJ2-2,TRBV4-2,TGTGCCAGCAGCCAAGTCGTACGGTCCGAGGTTACCGGGGAGCTGTTTTTT,CASSQVVRSEVTGELFF
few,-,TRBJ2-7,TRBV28,TGTGCCAGCAGGTCGGGCCGGTTCGAGCAGTACTTC,CASRSGRFEQYF